This is a list of T cell receptor beta chains from one sample in a study of blood T cell repertoires in COVID-19. Generated by immunoSEQ multiplex PCR, the TCRdb table keeps only in-frame clones and is missing some. This table has about 220,000 clones, 84% appearing once. Sequencing input: peripheral blood. Source of these receptors: a woman between 55 and 75 years old who had recovered from COVID-19. The CDR3 runs from the conserved cysteine through the conserved F or W. Each record gives: J gene, clone size, D gene, V gene, CDR3 DNA, CDR3 protein. A D gene is named only where the DNA matches it firmly. Rows may omit the clone size; those that give it use once, few, many or a size class.

j_call: TRBJ1-2
clone_size: -
d_call: -
v_call: TRBV11-1
cdr3_nt: TGTGCCAGCAGCTTTGCCCACTCGAACTATGGCTACACCTTC
cdr3_aa: CASSFAHSNYGYTF

j_call: TRBJ1-5
clone_size: -
d_call: TRBD1
v_call: TRBV7-9
cdr3_nt: TGTGCCAGCACCAATAGAGTAGGACAGGGGACCCAGCATTTT
cdr3_aa: CASTNRVGQGTQHF

j_call: TRBJ2-3
clone_size: -
d_call: -
v_call: TRBV27
cdr3_nt: TGTGCCAGCAGTTTACAGCAGGGCCAAGATACGCAGTATTTT
cdr3_aa: CASSLQQGQDTQYF

j_call: TRBJ1-4
clone_size: -
d_call: -
v_call: TRBV5-6
cdr3_nt: TGTGCCAGCAGCTTGGTGCGCGGAGAAAAACTGTTTTTT
cdr3_aa: CASSLVRGEKLFF

j_call: TRBJ2-5
clone_size: -
d_call: -
v_call: TRBV6-9
cdr3_nt: TGTGCCAGCAGTTCCCCTCGGGATATAGCTGCAGAGACCCAGTACTTC
cdr3_aa: CASSSPRDIAAETQYF

j_call: TRBJ1-1
clone_size: once
d_call: -
v_call: TRBV21-1
cdr3_nt: TGTGCCAGCAGCGCCCCGGACAGGGGTCGGCTTGAAGCTTTCTTT
cdr3_aa: CASSAPDRGRLEAFF

j_call: TRBJ2-1
clone_size: -
d_call: -
v_call: TRBV4-1
cdr3_nt: TGCGCCAGCAGCCAAGATCCGGTTCCGAGCTCCTACAATGAGCAGTTCTTC
cdr3_aa: CASSQDPVPSSYNEQFF

j_call: TRBJ1-1
clone_size: -
d_call: -
v_call: TRBV5-4
cdr3_nt: TGTGCCAGCAGCTTGGGGGGGGATCTAAACACTGAAGCTTTCTTT
cdr3_aa: CASSLGGDLNTEAFF

j_call: TRBJ2-5
clone_size: -
d_call: TRBD1
v_call: TRBV5-1
cdr3_nt: TGCGCCAGCAGCTTCGGGACAGGGAACCAAGAGACCCAGTACTTC
cdr3_aa: CASSFGTGNQETQYF

j_call: TRBJ2-7
clone_size: -
d_call: -
v_call: TRBV7-9
cdr3_nt: TGTGCCAGCAGCTTAGCTCCTAGGTACGAGCAGTACTTC
cdr3_aa: CASSLAPRYEQYF

j_call: TRBJ2-4
clone_size: -
d_call: -
v_call: TRBV15
cdr3_nt: TGTGCCACCAGCAGTTCTGGGAGGACCAAAAACATTCAGTACTTC
cdr3_aa: CATSSSGRTKNIQYF

j_call: TRBJ1-4
clone_size: -
d_call: TRBD1
v_call: TRBV3-1/TRBV3-2
cdr3_nt: TGTGCCAGCAGTTACAGGGGTCGGGCTAATGAAAAACTGTTTTTT
cdr3_aa: CASSYRGRANEKLFF

j_call: TRBJ2-1
clone_size: -
d_call: TRBD2
v_call: TRBV9
cdr3_nt: TGTGCCAGCAGCGTTGGGACTAGCGGGGCATATGAGCAGTTCTTC
cdr3_aa: CASSVGTSGAYEQFF

j_call: TRBJ1-4
clone_size: -
d_call: -
v_call: TRBV7-9
cdr3_nt: TGTGCCAGCAGCGCCGGGACACCTGGACTGTTTTTT
cdr3_aa: CASSAGTPGLFF